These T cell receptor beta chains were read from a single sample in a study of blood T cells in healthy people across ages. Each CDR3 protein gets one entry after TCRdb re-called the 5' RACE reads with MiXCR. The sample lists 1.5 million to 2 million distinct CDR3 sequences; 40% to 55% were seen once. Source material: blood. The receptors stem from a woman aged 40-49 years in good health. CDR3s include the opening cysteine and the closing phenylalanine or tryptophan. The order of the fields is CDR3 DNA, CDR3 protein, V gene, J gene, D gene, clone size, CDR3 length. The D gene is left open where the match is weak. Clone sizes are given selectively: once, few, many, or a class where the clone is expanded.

TGTGCCAGCAGCTTAGGTCAAGCAGGATACGATGGCTACACCTTC	CASSLGQAGYDGYTF	TRBV7-2	TRBJ1-2	-	many	15
TGTGCCAGCAGTGTGAGCGGGGGGGACACAGATACGCAGTATTTT	CASSVSGGDTDTQYF	TRBV6-6	TRBJ2-3	TRBD2	-	15
TGTGCCAGCAGCCCAGAGGAGGCCTACGAGCAGTACTTC	CASSPEEAYEQYF	TRBV28	TRBJ2-7	-	-	13
TGTGCCAGCGTTCCCACGAGGGGGCGGGGGGGCCGAGAGACCCAGTACTTC	CASVPTRGRGGRETQYF	TRBV28	TRBJ2-5	TRBD2	-	17
TGTGCCAGCAGTCTCGGGACCTTGCCCCTATATGGCTACACCTTC	CASSLGTLPLYGYTF	TRBV6-5	TRBJ1-2	-	few	15
TGTGCCAGCAGCATGACCGGGCCTAGGGGAGAGACCCAGTACTTC	CASSMTGPRGETQYF	TRBV6-2/TRBV6-3	TRBJ2-5	-	-	15
TGCAGTGCTAGAGATTTAGCGGGGTACCAAGAGACCCAGTACTTC	CSARDLAGYQETQYF	TRBV20-1	TRBJ2-5	TRBD2	-	15
TGCAGTGCTAGAGTTTTGTCTAGCGGGGTTTACGAGCAGTACTTC	CSARVLSSGVYEQYF	TRBV20-1	TRBJ2-7	TRBD2	-	15
TGTGCCAGCAGCTTACCGGCGGGGACTGATGCAGATACGCAGTATTTT	CASSLPAGTDADTQYF	TRBV5-6	TRBJ2-3	-	-	16
TGTGCCAGCAGCATAGACAGTTTGTATGGCTACACCTTC	CASSIDSLYGYTF	TRBV7-2	TRBJ1-2	-	-	13
TGCGCCAGCAGCGAAAGGGGTCTAGTAATTGAGCAGTACTTC	CASSERGLVIEQYF	TRBV4-1	TRBJ2-7	-	-	14
TGTGCCACCGAGGGCCCCGATAGGGAGACCCAGTACTTC	CATEGPDRETQYF	TRBV15	TRBJ2-5	-	-	13
TGTGCCAGCGCCAAACCAGGGACAGTGGGTTCCTACGAGCAGTACTTC	CASAKPGTVGSYEQYF	TRBV6-4	TRBJ2-7	TRBD1	-	16
TGCAGTGCTAGCAACCCAGCTGGGCGCGCCCGCGGTACGCAGTATTTT	CSASNPAGRARGTQYF	TRBV20-1	TRBJ2-3	-	few	16
TGTGCCAGCAGTTTATTCAGGGAAGAGCAGTTCTTC	CASSLFREEQFF	TRBV28	TRBJ2-1	-	-	12
TGTGCCAGCAGTTTATTGGCAGGCGCTAACACCGGGGAGCTGTTTTTT	CASSLLAGANTGELFF	TRBV28	TRBJ2-2	-	few	16
TGTGCCACCAGCAGAGATCAGGGGGCCTACTATGGCTACACCTTC	CATSRDQGAYYGYTF	TRBV15	TRBJ1-2	TRBD1	few	15
TGTGCCAGCAGCTTTACCCCGGGACAGGGGGCAAATGAGCAGTTCTTC	CASSFTPGQGANEQFF	TRBV7-2	TRBJ2-1	TRBD1	-	16
TGTGCCACCGGGACAGGGGCCCGCAATGAGCAGTTCTTC	CATGTGARNEQFF	TRBV6-5	TRBJ2-1	TRBD1	-	13
TGTGCCAGCAGCCAAGAGAACAGGCAGGAGTATGGCTACACCTTC	CASSQENRQEYGYTF	TRBV4-2	TRBJ1-2	-	-	15
TGTGCCAGCAGCAAAGCCCCGACAGGGACGAACACTGAAGCTTTCTTT	CASSKAPTGTNTEAFF	TRBV21-1	TRBJ1-1	-	-	16
TGCAGCGTTTATCACATTTCCGACACTGAAGCTTTCTTT	CSVYHISDTEAFF	TRBV29-1	TRBJ1-1	-	-	13
TGTGCCACCGGGACTAGCGGGGGGGAGACCCAGTACTTC	CATGTSGGETQYF	TRBV10-3	TRBJ2-5	TRBD2	-	13
TGTGCCAGCAGCTTAGTCGACGGGTCGGAGACCCAGTACTTC	CASSLVDGSETQYF	TRBV7-9	TRBJ2-5	-	-	14
TGTGCCAGCAGTCCATTTAAACAGGAGACCCAGTACTTC	CASSPFKQETQYF	TRBV12-3/TRBV12-4	TRBJ2-5	-	once	13
TGCAGCGTTTGGGACGGGAGCCCGGTGGGCGAGCAGTACTTC	CSVWDGSPVGEQYF	TRBV29-1	TRBJ2-7	-	-	14
TGTGCCCCCCGCGCTAGCGGGAGGTACGAGCAGTACTTC	CAPRASGRYEQYF	TRBV2	TRBJ2-7	TRBD2	-	13
TGTGCCGTCCGACAGGGGCGAGTAAATGAGCAGTTCTTC	CAVRQGRVNEQFF	TRBV6-6	TRBJ2-1	TRBD1	few	13
TGTGCCAGCAGTTCTGGAGGCCAGCGAAGGGCCTACGAGCAGTACTTC	CASSSGGQRRAYEQYF	TRBV28	TRBJ2-7	-	-	16
TGTGCCAGCAGCGGGAGTGAGGGGGTCGGGCAGTTCTTC	CASSGSEGVGQFF	TRBV7-2	TRBJ2-1	-	-	13
TGCGCCAGCAGCCCCTGGGAAGGATTGAACACTGAAGCTTTCTTT	CASSPWEGLNTEAFF	TRBV4-1	TRBJ1-1	-	few	15
TGCAGTGCTAGCCGCTTGGGAGGACCCGCAACAGATACGCAGTATTTT	CSASRLGGPATDTQYF	TRBV20-1	TRBJ2-3	-	-	16
TGTGCCAGCAACCGCGGGGGGCAAGAGACCCAGTACTTC	CASNRGGQETQYF	TRBV7-2	TRBJ2-5	TRBD2	many	13
TGCGCCAGCAGCTTGGAGGGGACAGGGGGCGCACTGAACTATGGCTACACCTTC	CASSLEGTGGALNYGYTF	TRBV5-1	TRBJ1-2	TRBD1	-	18
TGTGCCACCAGCGGTGGAAAGCGGGGAAAGCAGTTCTTC	CATSGGKRGKQFF	TRBV15	TRBJ2-1	TRBD2	-	13
TGCGCCAGCAGCCCTACCACGCACTTGCGGGGGAGCTCCTACAATGAGCAGTTCTTC	CASSPTTHLRGSSYNEQFF	TRBV4-1	TRBJ2-1	TRBD2	few	19
TGTGCCAGCAGTTCCGGACAGGGGGGTCCCTACGAGCAGTACTTC	CASSSGQGGPYEQYF	TRBV28	TRBJ2-7	TRBD1	-	15
TGCAGCGCGCTGCTCCAAGAGACCCAGTACTTC	CSALLQETQYF	TRBV29-1	TRBJ2-5	-	few	11
TGTGCCAGCAGCGCTGGGACAGGGGCAAACGAGCAGTACTTC	CASSAGTGANEQYF	TRBV7-9	TRBJ2-7	TRBD1	-	14
TGTGCCAGCAGTTACTCCGAAGGAGCAGAGACCCAGTTCTTC	CASSYSEGAETQFF	TRBV6-5	TRBJ2-1	-	once	14
TGTGCCAGCAGTGAATGGGCCAGCGGGGGTAGGAGCAATGAGCAGTTCTTC	CASSEWASGGRSNEQFF	TRBV25-1	TRBJ2-1	TRBD2	few	17
TGCGCCAGCAGCTGGAACGGTGGAGCGCGGGAGACCCAGTACTTC	CASSWNGGARETQYF	TRBV5-1	TRBJ2-5	-	-	15
TGTGCCAGCAGCTCGCTCCCTCGACTAGCGGGTCCCCGCACAGATACGCAGTATTTT	CASSSLPRLAGPRTDTQYF	TRBV7-2	TRBJ2-3	TRBD2	-	19
TGTGCCAGCAGCCTAGGGACGGTTCTGAGCACTGAAGCTTTCTTT	CASSLGTVLSTEAFF	TRBV4-2	TRBJ1-1	-	-	15
TGTGCCAGCAGTGTTCAAGGCGGAGGCAATCAGCCCCAGCATTTT	CASSVQGGGNQPQHF	TRBV2	TRBJ1-5	-	-	15
TGCAGCGGAGGGACAGGGACCCACAATGAGCAGTACTTC	CSGGTGTHNEQYF	TRBV29-1	TRBJ2-5	TRBD1	-	13